This T cell receptor (beta chain) was captured by sequencing in a study of cytomegalovirus exposure and HLA in healthy donors. Overall study context: Earlier, some 170 million T cells were analyzed, and some 120 million unique TCR beta sequences were found among them.

Though probably carrying unrecorded immune exposures, donors were nominally healthy at sampling. Comment on this clone: Its antigen is unknown.

Study results and limitations: Analyses of presence/absence relied on an assumption of roughly uniform sequencing depth across donors. Some TCR beta chains (164 of them) were listed as cytomegalovirus-associated.

PCR primers comprised 60 Vbeta and 13 Jbeta primers. Method: immunoSEQ multiplex PCR; TCRdb's copy keeps in-frame clones and lacks some. The sample consists of some 63,000 clones, roughly 84% of them appearing once. This TCR came from a human donor in good health. What was sequenced was PBMCs.

CDR3 sequence: CASLRAGSSYNEQFF. The DNA of the CDR3 is TGTGCCAGTCTCCGAGCGGGAAGCTCCTACAATGAGCAGTTCTTC. This chain links TRBV2 with TRBJ2-1; TRBD2 agrees at 7 bases. Trimming took 9 bases from V and 0 from J; bases not matched to a gene: 8. CDR3 length equals 15 residues. Germline values: CDR1 SNHLY, CDR2 FYNNEI.